These 30 T cell receptor beta chains originate from one sample sequenced in a study of shared clonotypes between healthy human individuals. Sequencing was performed with immunoSEQ multiplex PCR; in TCRdb, only in-frame clones are kept and a portion is missing. Among some 690,000 clones listed, roughly 91% were seen once. Specimen: memory CD8+ T cells from PBMCs. Subset noted: CD45RO+ cells pooled with CCR7-negative TemRA cells. The source of these receptors is a man aged 18 to 30 in good health. Some clones in this sample may be carry-over from other donors' samples.

The sample holds one count of this clone. The chain uses TRBV2 and TRBJ2-1, with 12 bases matching TRBD2. Germline assignment: CDR1 SNHLY and CDR2 FYNNEI. V gave up 6 bases and J gave up 4 bases; unmatched junction bases: 4. The CDR3 consists of 15 residues. The CDR3 nucleotides read TGTGCCAGCAGCTCGACTAGCGGGAGATACAATGAGCAGTTCTTC. Translating it yields CASSSTSGRYNEQFF.

The CDR3 protein is CASSLSSGSSNEQFF. The DNA of the CDR3 is TGTGCCAGCAGTTTATCCAGCGGGAGTAGCAATGAGCAGTTCTTC. This chain joins TRBV27 and TRBJ2-1; 8 positions agree with TRBD2. Trimming at V came to 0 bases and at J to 6 bases, leaving 4 bases not matched to a gene. CDR1 is MNHEY and CDR2 is SMNVEV in the germline V gene (reference sequence). The CDR3 runs 15 residues.

The V gene is TRBV5-6, the J gene TRBJ1-1; the D is unclear. The CDR3 runs 14 residues. Germline CDR1 SGHDT, CDR2 YYEEEE. Trimming took 4 bases from V and 6 from J, leaving 16 bases between them. The CDR3 sequence: CASSQQNFPPEAFF. The CDR3 nucleotides are TGTGCCAGCAGCCAGCAGAACTTCCCCCCTGAAGCTTTCTTT.

The gene calls are TRBV6-1 and TRBJ1-1; tentative D call: TRBD1 (6 bases). CDR1 MNHNS and CDR2 SASEGT come from the germline V gene. The CDR3 totals 14 residues. V lost 5 bases and J lost 1, with 11 bases in between. CDR3 DNA sequence: TGTGCCAGCAGTCCGCGGACAGCGAACACTGAAGCTTTCTTT. It codes for CASSPRTANTEAFF.

The V gene is TRBV18, the J gene TRBJ2-7; 11 bases match TRBD1. The CDR3 consists of 15 residues. Germline CDR1 and CDR2: KGHSH and LQKENI. J gave up 5 bases and V 3 bases, and 6 bases lay outside the gene matches. In nucleotides, the CDR3 is TGTGCCAGCTCACCTGCTCGGACAGGGGGCCACGAGCAGTACTTC. It codes for CASSPARTGGHEQYF.

This clone was seen once. The chain combines TRBV27 with TRBJ2-2; no firm D call. Trimming removed 6 bases at V and 8 bases at J, with 10 bases between. CDR3 size: 12 residues. CDR1 MNHEY and CDR2 SMNVEV come from the germline V gene (reference sequence). In nucleotides, the CDR3 is TGTGCCAGCAGGACCGGCGGTGGGGAGCTGTTTTTT. Translated, it gives CASRTGGGELFF.

The rearrangement links TRBV4-2 to TRBJ2-7, with TRBD1 identical over 9 bases. Germline-derived CDR1 and CDR2 are LGHNA and YNFKEQ. CDR3 size: 13 residues. The V and J ends lost 8 bases and 4 bases, in that order; junction bases with no gene match: 6. CDR3 loop: CASGTGSKYEQYF. The DNA for the CDR3 is TGTGCCAGCGGGACAGGGAGTAAGTACGAGCAGTACTTC.

A word on this clone: A read error may explain this, as a much larger clone is one base away. This sequence joins TRBV9 and TRBJ2-5; D ambiguous. V was pared by 4 bases and J by 0 bases, with 1 base between. Germline CDR1 and CDR2: SGDLS and YYNGEE. This CDR3 spans 11 amino acids. CDR3 nucleotides: TGTGCCAGCAGCAACCAAGAGACCCAGTACTTC. Protein: CASSNQETQYF.

This chain connects TRBV6-6 to TRBJ2-4; D is unresolved. The CDR3 loop spans 16 amino acids. Deletions cut 7 bases from V and 0 bases from J, with 16 bases between. Per the germline V gene, CDR1 is MNHNY and CDR2 is SVGAGI (reference sequence). This CDR3 is CASTKGYHLAKNIQYF. CDR3 bases: TGTGCCAGCACAAAGGGTTACCACCTAGCCAAAAACATTCAGTACTTC.

This chain joins TRBV4-1 and TRBJ2-2; TRBD1 might be the D (5 bases). The CDR3 runs 16 residues. Germline CDR1 is MGHRA and CDR2 is YSYEKL. Trimming took off 4 bases at V and 7 bases at J, with 19 bases between the two ends. In nucleotides, the CDR3 is TGCGCCAGCAGCCTTCTCGACAGTCCGGTAATCGGGGAGCTGTTTTTT. Its protein is CASSLLDSPVIGELFF.

This clone was picked up one time. V gene TRBV7-9 combines with J gene TRBJ1-1; D is uncertain. Trimming shortened V by 5 bases and J by 4 bases, and 8 bases separated the two germline ends. There are 12 residues in the CDR3. The V gene's germline CDR1 is SEHNR and CDR2 FQNEAQ (reference sequence). CDR3 residues: CASSPRATEAFF. Written as DNA, the CDR3 is TGTGCCAGCAGCCCCCGGGCCACTGAAGCTTTCTTT.

As to this clone: This sample also contains other DNA sequences that code for the same CDR3. V is TRBV9 and J is TRBJ2-7; the D gene could be TRBD1 or TRBD2 (5 bases each). This CDR3 contains 14 residues. Germline V CDR1 and CDR2: SGDLS, YYNGEE. Trimming removed 0 bases at V and 2 bases at J, with 9 bases between. As DNA, the CDR3 is TGTGCCAGCAGCGTAGGGGACGGGGCCTACGAGCAGTACTTC. Its translation: CASSVGDGAYEQYF.

The chain combines TRBV4-3 with TRBJ2-5; D remains ambiguous. Trimming took 2 bases from V and 5 from J, leaving 21 bases between them. The V gene's germline CDR1 is LGHNA and CDR2 YSLEER. There are 17 residues in the CDR3. CDR3 sequence reads: CASSQNWATPSWETQYF. Here the CDR3 DNA reads TGCGCCAGCAGCCAAAATTGGGCTACCCCATCATGGGAGACCCAGTACTTC.

Worth noting for this clone: Other DNA sequences in the same sample also yield this CDR3. The chain has TRBV27 and TRBJ2-7; D unclear. The V end lost 2 bases, the J end lost 4 bases, and 3 bases lay between the germline ends. The CDR3 sequence is 11 residues long. Per the germline V gene, CDR1 is MNHEY and CDR2 is SMNVEV (reference sequence). The DNA for the CDR3 is TGTGCCAGCAGTTTAGGGTACGAGCAGTACTTC. Encoded protein: CASSLGYEQYF.

The CDR3 reads CASSFTGGGLGYTF. Written as DNA, the CDR3 is TGTGCCAGCAGTTTTACAGGGGGCGGTTTAGGCTACACCTTC. V gene TRBV27 combines with J gene TRBJ1-2; TRBD1 matches at 9 bases. There are 14 residues in the CDR3. J lost 8 bases, V lost 3 bases, and 7 bases had no gene match. Germline CDR1 MNHEY, CDR2 SMNVEV (reference sequence).

The chain has TRBV10-2 and TRBJ2-7; D is possibly TRBD2 (6 bases). Germline CDR1 WSHSY, CDR2 SAAADI. The V and J ends lost 7 bases and 4 bases respectively, with 14 bases between them. The CDR3 loop spans 13 amino acids. The CDR3, as DNA: TGCGCCAGCACACAGCCTCGGGAGTACGAGCAGTACTTC. It yields the protein CASTQPREYEQYF.

J is TRBJ2-5 and V is TRBV11-2; 9 bases line up with TRBD1. The V gene end was trimmed by 5 bases and the J gene end by 8 bases; junction bases not matched to a gene: 15. Germline V lookup: CDR1 SGHAT, CDR2 FQNNGV. The CDR3 contains 16 residues. The chain's CDR3 is CASSTARDRVQGTQYF. CDR3 DNA sequence: TGTGCCAGCAGCACCGCCCGGGACAGGGTCCAAGGAACCCAGTACTTC.

The chain has TRBV4-3 and TRBJ2-3; tentatively, D is TRBD1 or TRBD2 (5 bases each). V lost 4 bases and J lost 4, with 12 bases in between. CDR1 LGHNA and CDR2 YSLEER come from the germline V gene. The CDR3 totals 14 residues. In DNA, the CDR3 is TGCGCCAGCAGCCGGGCCGGGGACCCAGATACGCAGTATTTT. Its translation is CASSRAGDPDTQYF.

The chain employs TRBV5-1 and TRBJ2-7; D remains unclear. The CDR3 spans 18 residues. Germline CDR1 and CDR2: SGHRS and YFSETQ. Trimming removed 0 bases at V and 0 bases at J, with 19 bases between. CDR3 loop: CASSLAWLGQVSSYEQYF. CDR3 sequence (DNA): TGCGCCAGCAGCTTGGCCTGGCTAGGGCAGGTGAGCTCCTACGAGCAGTACTTC. Variable domain in full (rest from reference TRBV5-1 and TRBJ2-7): KAGVTQTPRYLIKTRGQQVTLSCSPISGHRSVSWYQQTPGQGLQFLFEYFSETQRNKGNFPGRFSGRQFSNSRSEMNVSTLELGDSALYLCASSLAWLGQVSSYEQYFGPGTRLTVT.

The genes are TRBV5-6 and TRBJ2-3; TRBD2 matches 9 bases. Germline CDR1 is SGHDT and CDR2 is YYEEEE. The CDR3 sequence is 17 residues long. V dropped 4 bases and J dropped 6; count of bases not matched to a gene: 15. Here the CDR3 DNA reads TGTGCCAGCAGCCATTTAACTAGCGGGTATTTATCGGATACGCAGTATTTT. This gives the protein CASSHLTSGYLSDTQYF.

The chain has TRBV7-9 and TRBJ2-5; 10 nucleotides align to TRBD2. J gave up 5 bases and V 7 bases, and 4 bases lay outside the gene matches. The germline gives CDR1 SEHNR, CDR2 FQNEAQ (reference sequence). CDR3 length equals 13 residues. CDR3 sequence (DNA): TGTGCCAGCAACCCGGGACTAGCGGAGACCCAGTACTTC. Its translation: CASNPGLAETQYF.

The rearrangement links TRBV28 to TRBJ2-1, with 9 bases that match TRBD2. CDR3 length: 17 residues. Trimming at V came to 2 bases and at J to 12 bases, leaving 17 bases not matched to a gene. Germline CDR1 and CDR2: MDHEN and SYDVKM. The chain's CDR3 is CASSLMSDLAGSTVQFF. The DNA of the CDR3 is TGTGCCAGCAGTTTAATGTCGGATCTAGCGGGATCTACTGTGCAGTTCTTC.

This clone has only one observation. The chain joins TRBV4-1 to TRBJ2-1; D gene ambiguous. The CDR3 extends over 17 amino acids. Germline values: CDR1 MGHRA, CDR2 YSYEKL. The V gene lost 3 bases and the J gene lost 0 bases, with 15 bases spanning the gap. CDR3 sequence: CASSQTMDFSSYNEQFF. In nucleotides, the CDR3 is TGCGCCAGCAGCCAGACGATGGATTTTAGCTCCTACAATGAGCAGTTCTTC.

The chain joins TRBV5-1 to TRBJ2-4, with D perhaps matching TRBD1 (6 bases). Looked up from germline, CDR1 is SGHRS and CDR2 is YFSETQ. V was pared by 4 bases and J by 7 bases, with 18 bases between. This CDR3 spans 15 amino acids. The CDR3: CASSTDRSWGNIQYF. The DNA for the CDR3 is TGCGCCAGCAGCACCGACAGGTCTTGGGGCAACATTCAGTACTTC.

This rearrangement joins TRBV10-2 to TRBJ2-7; no clear D gene. Trimming pared 3 bases from V and 2 bases from J, leaving 11 bases between. CDR1 and CDR2 (germline): WSHSY, SAAADI. The CDR3 loop spans 14 amino acids. The CDR3 loop reads CASSDLNPPYEQYF. The CDR3 bases are TGCGCCAGCAGTGACCTTAACCCGCCCTACGAGCAGTACTTC.

This chain connects TRBV7-2 to TRBJ1-5; the D is unclear. Trimming stripped 3 bases from V and 4 bases from J, with 13 bases between. Germline V lookup: CDR1 SGHTA, CDR2 FQGNSA. This CDR3 comprises 15 residues. CDR3 in amino acids: CASSLNTARNQPQHF. The CDR3 coding sequence is TGTGCCAGCAGCTTGAATACAGCTCGGAATCAGCCCCAGCATTTT.

This chain links TRBV27 with TRBJ1-1, with D possibly being TRBD1 (5 bases). Between the trimmed V and J ends, which lost 6 bases and 0 bases, there was a span of 11 bases. CDR1 MNHEY and CDR2 SMNVEV come from the germline V gene (reference sequence). This CDR3 contains 14 residues. Here the CDR3 DNA reads TGTGCCAGCAGGGACCAGGGATTGAACACTGAAGCTTTCTTT. Amino acids: CASRDQGLNTEAFF.

This clone turned up a few times. The chain links TRBV27 to TRBJ2-1; no clear D gene. The CDR3 sequence is 14 residues long. Germline CDR1 MNHEY, CDR2 SMNVEV (reference sequence). The V and J ends lost 5 bases and 6 bases respectively, with 14 bases between them. The CDR3 coding sequence is TGTGCCAGCAGTCACGCTTTTTGGGGCAATGAGCAGTTCTTC. Translated: CASSHAFWGNEQFF.

The chain has TRBV4-3 and TRBJ2-2; no clear D. This CDR3 region has 15 residues. V dropped 1 base and J dropped 1 base, with 7 bases sitting between them. The germline CDR1 and CDR2 sequences are LGHNA and YSLEER. The CDR3: CASSQVWGNTGELFF. DNA of the CDR3: TGCGCCAGCAGCCAAGTTTGGGGGAACACCGGGGAGCTGTTTTTT.

This chain joins TRBV29-1 and TRBJ2-7; weak D call: TRBD1 (6 bases). Trimming shortened V by 7 bases and J by 3 bases, and 16 bases separated the two germline ends. This CDR3 contains 13 residues. Per the germline V gene, CDR1 is SQVTM and CDR2 is ANQGSEA. The CDR3 DNA is TGCAGCGCCACGGACAGTTCCGACTACGAGCAGTACTTC. This sequence encodes CSATDSSDYEQYF.